This T cell receptor beta chain was documented in a study of OX40 agonist ivuxolimab in advanced cancers. V was shortened by 3 bases and J by 7 bases, with 3 bases between the two germline ends. The germline gives CDR1 SQVTM, CDR2 ANQGSEA. The CDR3 runs 9 residues. This table comes from immunoSEQ multiplex PCR, and its TCRdb copy is limited to in-frame clones, with some not included. The sample yields about 76,000 clones, roughly 85% seen once. The chain links TRBV29-1 to TRBJ1-2; no reliable D call. The source material was CD4+ or CD8+ T cells sorted from blood, sampled in a trial of the OX40 agonist ivuxolimab. The clonotype comes from an adult with an advanced solid tumor such as melanoma, head and neck, liver or kidney cancer. The CDR3 sequence is CSVDGGYTF. CDR3 DNA sequence: TGCAGCGTTGACGGTGGCTACACCTTC. Using reference TRBV29-1 and TRBJ1-2 for the parts outside the CDR3, the full variable domain is SAVISQKPSRDICQRGTSLTIQCQVDSQVTMMFWYRQQPGQSLTLIATANQGSEATYESGFVIDKFPISRPNLTFSTLTVSNMSPEDSSIYLCSVDGGYTFGSGTRLTVV.